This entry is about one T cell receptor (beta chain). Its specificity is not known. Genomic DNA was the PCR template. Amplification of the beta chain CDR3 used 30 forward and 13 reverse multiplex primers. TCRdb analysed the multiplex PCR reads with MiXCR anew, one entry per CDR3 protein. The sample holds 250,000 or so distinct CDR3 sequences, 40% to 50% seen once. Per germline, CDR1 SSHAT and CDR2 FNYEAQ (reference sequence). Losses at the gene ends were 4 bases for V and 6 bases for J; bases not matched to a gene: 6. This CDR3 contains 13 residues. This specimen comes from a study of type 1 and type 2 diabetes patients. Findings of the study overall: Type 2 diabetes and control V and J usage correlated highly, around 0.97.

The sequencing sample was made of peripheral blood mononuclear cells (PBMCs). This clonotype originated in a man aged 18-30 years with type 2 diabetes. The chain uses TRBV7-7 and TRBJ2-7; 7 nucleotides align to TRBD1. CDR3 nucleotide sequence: TGTGCCAGCAGCTCTCGACAGGGCTCCGAGCAGTACTTC. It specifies CASSSRQGSEQYF.